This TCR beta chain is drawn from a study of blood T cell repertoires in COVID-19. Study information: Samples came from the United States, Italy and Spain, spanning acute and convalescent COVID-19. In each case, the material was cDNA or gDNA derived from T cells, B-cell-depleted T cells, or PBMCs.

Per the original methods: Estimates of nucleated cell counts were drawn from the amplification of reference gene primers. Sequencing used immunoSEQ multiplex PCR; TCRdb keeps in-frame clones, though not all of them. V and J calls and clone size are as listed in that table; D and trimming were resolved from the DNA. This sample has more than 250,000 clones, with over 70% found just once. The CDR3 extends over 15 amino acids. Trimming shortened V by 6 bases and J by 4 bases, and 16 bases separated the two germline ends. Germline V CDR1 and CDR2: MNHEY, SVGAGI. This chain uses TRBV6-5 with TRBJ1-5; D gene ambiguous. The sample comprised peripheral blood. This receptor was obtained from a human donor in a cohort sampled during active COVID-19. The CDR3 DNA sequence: TGTGCCAGCAGGACAAAGGACGGGGTAAATCAGCCCCAGCATTTT. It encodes CASRTKDGVNQPQHF.